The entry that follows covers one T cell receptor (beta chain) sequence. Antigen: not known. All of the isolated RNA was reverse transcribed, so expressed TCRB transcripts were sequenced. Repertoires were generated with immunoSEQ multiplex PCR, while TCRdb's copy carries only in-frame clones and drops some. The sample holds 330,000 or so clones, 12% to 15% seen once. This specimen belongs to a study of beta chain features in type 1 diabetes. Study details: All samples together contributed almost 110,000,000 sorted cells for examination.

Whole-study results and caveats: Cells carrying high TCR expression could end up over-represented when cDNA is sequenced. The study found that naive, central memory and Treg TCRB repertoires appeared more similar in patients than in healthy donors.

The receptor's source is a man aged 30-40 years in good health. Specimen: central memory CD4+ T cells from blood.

The CDR3 nucleotides read TGTGCCAGTAGTATTTCTCGGGCGGATGAGCAGTTCTTC. Translated: CASSISRADEQFF. The chain couples TRBV19 to TRBJ2-1; no clear D. Trimming removed 3 bases at V and 8 bases at J, with 11 bases between. Germline assignment: CDR1 LNHDA and CDR2 SQIVND (reference sequence). The CDR3 is 13 amino acids.